This T cell receptor beta chain was recorded in a study of OX40 agonist ivuxolimab in advanced cancers. About the investigation overall: The costimulatory receptor OX40 (CD134) was targeted by ivuxolimab, a fully human IgG2 agonistic monoclonal antibody. The point of sequencing TCRbeta in the periphery was to test whether ivuxolimab changed TCR sequence diversity and drove clonal T-cell expansion. Three dose-escalation patients achieved partial responses, one with hepatocellular carcinoma and two with cutaneous melanoma. Intravenous ivuxolimab was administered to patients every 2 weeks at six dose levels: 0.01, 0.1, 0.3, 1.5, 3 and 10 mg/kg. Of the roughly 54 patients in dose escalation, approximately 20 had hepatocellular carcinoma, roughly 15 had melanoma, 9 had renal cell carcinoma and 9 had head and neck cancer. The paper covers the monotherapy dose-escalation part of the phase I ivuxolimab trial, which included N ≈ 52 patients. A male proportion of under 85% and a mean age of approximately 61 years, ranging from about 23 to 90, were recorded for the dose-escalation cohort. Prior anti-PD-1, anti-PD-L1 or anti-CTLA-4 therapy was permitted, and 40% of dose-escalation patients had received checkpoint inhibitors.

The full study reports these points: After ivuxolimab, expanded clones were on average more numerous among CD8+ T cells than among CD4+ T cells. In the 0.1-3.0 mg/kg groups, partial responders were among the patients with the lowest normalized peripheral clonal expansion, particularly in CD8+ T cells. Low levels of normalized T-cell clonal expansion were also shown by some nonresponding patients. The antigen specificity of the peripheral T cells that underwent clonal expansion was not determined. At doses from 0.1 to 3.0 mg/kg, clonal expansion was seen in both CD4+ and CD8+ blood T cells between baseline and week 6.

As encoded in the germline V gene, CDR1 is MDHEN while CDR2 is SYDVKM. Unmatched junction bases come to 9, with V trimmed by 4 bases and J by 5 bases. The CDR3 holds 15 amino acids from the cysteine to the phenylalanine. Only CDR3 DNA remains: 45 bases, in frame from the first base. For sequencing of the TCRbeta CDR3 region, genomic DNA was extracted from the sorted cells. The immunoSEQ Assay was used for sequencing of TCRbeta CDR3 regions. Entries here come from immuneACCESS through TCRdb and include only in-frame sequences with V and J called. Some clones fail to appear in such tables; in the studies checked, an unresolved V gene covers under half of the shortfall, and the cause of the remainder is unknown. The sample has more than 50,000 clones on record, 90% to 95% of them singletons. Roughly an eighth of the sample is taken by the ten largest. This clone occurred once. No antigen is known for it. Base qualities are not recorded, but no much larger clone differs from it by a single base.

Patients with autoimmune disease history or receiving systemic immunosuppression were excluded from the trial. Peripheral blood for TCR sequencing was drawn from every dose cohort at baseline, at cycle 4 day 1 and at cycle 7 day 1. Samples were obtained from an open-label, multicenter, first-in-human phase I dose-escalation trial of ivuxolimab. Adults with locally advanced or metastatic melanoma, renal cell, hepatocellular, or head and neck squamous cell carcinoma were enrolled in the trial. Before TCR sequencing, CD4+ T cells and CD8+ T cells from peripheral blood were sorted into separate populations.

The chain uses TRBV28 and TRBJ1-2, and 8 junctional nucleotides match TRBD1. Sequencing used CD4+ or CD8+ T cells sorted from blood, obtained in a trial of the OX40 agonist ivuxolimab. This receptor was taken from an adult with an advanced solid tumor such as melanoma, head and neck, liver or kidney cancer. Here the CDR3 is given as CASSSTGGLRYGYTF. The bases read TGTGCCAGCAGTTCTACAGGGGGGTTACGGTATGGCTACACCTTC.